The clone carrying this TCR beta chain was seen a handful of times. The ends were cut back, 3 bases at V and 6 bases at J, with 21 bases in the middle. From germline, CDR1 is LNHNV and CDR2 YYDKDF (reference sequence). This CDR3 has 17 amino acids. The sample comes from a study of T-cell reconstitution after alpha-beta-depleted transplantation in children. Unique molecular identifiers were incorporated into the prepared TCRbeta library. TCRdb recomputed calls from the PCR reads with MiXCR, one row per CDR3 protein. The sample holds roughly 490,000 distinct CDR3 sequences, roughly 11% seen once. This TCR came from a female patient under 10 years old who had a stem cell transplant for aplastic anemia, so the T cells may come from the graft donor. The sequencing here drew on PBMCs, mostly from graft donor cells, taken 180 days after TCRalphabeta/CD19-depleted stem cell transplant. The rearrangement joins TRBV15 to TRBJ2-1; D may be TRBD1 or TRBD2 (5 bases each). The CDR3 here is CATSRGYGALAGNEQFF. CDR3 in DNA: TGTGCCACCAGCAGGGGGTACGGGGCGCTCGCGGGCAATGAGCAGTTCTTC.